Each of the 18 T cell receptor beta chains below was sequenced from the same sample in a study of T cells in pancreatic ductal adenocarcinoma. No neoadjuvant therapy was given to the selected pancreatic ductal adenocarcinoma patients before their surgery. Some clones are missing from TCRdb's copy, which holds only in-frame ones; the method was immunoSEQ multiplex PCR. The sample yields a few thousand clones, 72% seen once. What was sequenced was pancreatic tumor tissue. The source is a human donor with pancreatic ductal adenocarcinoma.

The chain is built from TRBV4-3 and TRBJ2-2; 7 positions agree with TRBD2. V lost 2 bases to trimming and J lost 2 bases; unmatched junction nucleotides: 2. The CDR3 length is 15 residues. CDR1 LGHNA and CDR2 YSLEER come from the germline V gene. The CDR3 here is CASSQSSGNTGELFF. The CDR3, as DNA: TGCGCCAGCAGCCAATCTAGCGGTAACACCGGGGAGCTGTTTTTT.

The chain carries TRBV6-5 and TRBJ1-5; TRBD1 matches at 11 bases. The CDR3 contains 15 residues. Germline-derived CDR1 and CDR2 are MNHEY and SVGAGI. V lost 6 bases, J lost 8 bases, and 9 bases stayed unmatched. The CDR3 DNA reads as TGTGCCAGCAGCTCCGGACAGGGGGCGTTTGAGCCCCAGCATTTT. Translated, it gives CASSSGQGAFEPQHF.

This rearrangement joins TRBV7-6 to TRBJ1-2; 8 nucleotides align to TRBD1. The V gene end was trimmed by 5 bases and the J gene end by 8 bases; junction bases not matched to a gene: 13. The CDR3 is made up of 15 amino acids. Germline V lookup: CDR1 SGHVS, CDR2 FNYEAQ. The CDR3 spells CASSQHRQGSEGYTF. CDR3 sequence (DNA): TGTGCCAGCAGCCAGCATCGACAGGGGAGTGAGGGCTACACCTTC. Full variable domain (rest looked up from reference TRBV7-6 and TRBJ1-2): GAGVSQSPRYKVTKRGQDVALRCDPISGHVSLYWYRQALGQGPEFLTYFNYEAQQDKSGLPNDRFSAERPEGSISTLTIQRTEQRDSAMYRCASSQHRQGSEGYTFGSGTRLTVV.

V is TRBV2 and J is TRBJ2-7; TRBD1 matches at 7 bases. J was trimmed by 2 bases and V by 10 bases; bases with no gene match: 14. There are 15 residues in the CDR3. Germline CDR1 SNHLY, CDR2 FYNNEI. CDR3 in amino acids: CATQRGRGPTYEQYF. The DNA for the CDR3 is TGTGCCACCCAAAGGGGGCGCGGCCCCACCTACGAGCAGTACTTC.

The V and J genes are TRBV7-2 and TRBJ2-1; 9 bases fit TRBD2. Germline V gives CDR1 SGHTA, CDR2 FQGNSA. After removal of 4 bases from V and 0 bases from J, the junction contained 4 bases not matched to a gene. The CDR3 spans 16 residues. The CDR3 DNA follows: TGTGCCAGCAGCTCCAAGCGGGGGGTCTCCTACAATGAGCAGTTCTTC. This codes for CASSSKRGVSYNEQFF.

The chain uses TRBV4-2 and TRBJ2-3; D might be TRBD2 (6 bases). The CDR3 covers 16 residues. CDR1 is LGHNA and CDR2 is YNFKEQ in the germline V gene. The V and J ends lost 0 bases and 2 bases respectively, with 12 bases between them. The CDR3 protein is CASSQDRLALTDTQYF. The CDR3 DNA follows: TGTGCCAGCAGCCAAGATCGCCTAGCGCTCACAGATACGCAGTATTTT.

This rearrangement joins TRBV18 to TRBJ1-2, with D hard to call. V gave up 1 base and J gave up 8 bases, with 8 bases separating them. CDR1 and CDR2 from the germline V gene are KGHSH and LQKENI. CDR3 length: 12 amino acids. The CDR3 sequence: CASSPRSTGYTF. DNA for the CDR3: TGTGCCAGCTCACCACGGAGTACGGGCTACACCTTC.

This clone was seen a handful of times. This chain joins TRBV4-3 and TRBJ1-5, with D possibly matching TRBD1 (5 bases). V was cut by 0 bases and J by 1 base, with 13 bases left in between. CDR1 and CDR2 from the germline V gene are LGHNA and YSLEER. This CDR3 has 17 amino acids. The CDR3 DNA is TGCGCCAGCAGCCAAGATGGAAGGGGAGGGAGCAATCAGCCCCAGCATTTT. It yields the protein CASSQDGRGGSNQPQHF.

The chain couples TRBV4-1 to TRBJ1-4, with TRBD1 matching over 10 bases. Germline V gene data show CDR1 as MGHRA and CDR2 as YSYEKL. There are 19 residues in the CDR3. J lost 0 bases, V lost 0 bases, and 7 bases had no gene match. CDR3 DNA sequence: TGCGCCAGCAGCCAAGATCGAGCCGGGACAGGGGCAACTAATGAAAAACTGTTTTTT. This encodes CASSQDRAGTGATNEKLFF.

This clone was counted once. V usage is TRBV9 and J usage is TRBJ2-5; 10 bases are shared with TRBD1. CDR1 and CDR2 (germline): SGDLS, YYNGEE. The CDR3 consists of 15 residues. V was pared by 4 bases and J by 5 bases, with 8 bases of the junction left unmatched. The CDR3 sequence is CASSPLRTGGETQYF. As DNA, the CDR3 is TGTGCCAGCAGCCCCTTGAGGACAGGGGGGGAGACCCAGTACTTC.

The chain combines TRBV2 with TRBJ2-3, with TRBD2 matching 10 bases. After removal of 10 bases from V and 2 bases from J, the junction contained 6 bases not matched to a gene. The length of the CDR3 is 14 residues. Germline CDR1 is SNHLY and CDR2 is FYNNEI. The CDR3 DNA is TGTGCCACCCAACTAGCGGGGCCCACAGATACGCAGTATTTT. The encoded protein is CATQLAGPTDTQYF.

The V gene is TRBV5-1, the J gene TRBJ2-7; no reliable D call. The CDR3 has 13 amino acids. Germline CDR1 is SGHRS and CDR2 is YFSETQ. Trimming cost V 1 base and J 5 bases, with 10 bases left between them. The CDR3 region has the DNA TGCGCCAGCAGCTTGATGGCTGAGGACGAGCAGTACTTC. Protein sequence: CASSLMAEDEQYF.

The rearrangement joins TRBV9 to TRBJ2-3; 10 nucleotides match TRBD2. With 6 bases clipped from V and 4 bases from J, the junction kept 8 bases outside the gene matches. Germline V lookup: CDR1 SGDLS, CDR2 YYNGEE. The CDR3 covers 15 residues. The CDR3 sequence: CASTSSGGGADTQYF. CDR3 coding DNA: TGTGCCAGCACCTCTAGCGGGGGAGGCGCAGATACGCAGTATTTT. The full variable domain, completed using reference TRBV9 and TRBJ2-3, is DSGVTQTPKHLITATGQRVTLRCSPRSGDLSVYWYQQSLDQGLQFLIQYYNGEERAKGNILERFSAQQFPDLHSELNLSSLELGDSALYFCASTSSGGGADTQYFGPGTRLTVL.

By share, this clone ranks as medium-sized (0.01 to 0.1%). The chain carries TRBV11-2 and TRBJ1-2, with 11 bases fitting TRBD1. V was clipped by 5 bases and J by 7 bases; unmatched bases: 3. The CDR3 extends over 13 amino acids. Germline V gives CDR1 SGHAT, CDR2 FQNNGV. CDR3 sequence reads: CASSRDRGTGYTF. The CDR3 DNA reads TGTGCCAGCAGCCGGGACAGGGGGACTGGCTACACCTTC.

This clone was seen a single time. This sequence joins TRBV28 and TRBJ2-5; 8 bases are shared with TRBD2. Germline-derived CDR1 and CDR2 are MDHEN and SYDVKM. V lost 3 bases, J lost 4 bases, and 7 bases stayed unmatched. The CDR3 is 15 amino acids. The CDR3 DNA sequence: TGTGCCAGCAGTTTTGGGCGGGGGGATGGAGAGACCCAGTACTTC. Translation: CASSFGRGDGETQYF.

The chain combines TRBV18 with TRBJ1-4, with TRBD1 identical over 7 bases. Germline CDR1 is KGHSH and CDR2 is LQKENI. J lost 7 bases, V lost 6 bases, and 11 bases had no gene match. This CDR3 is built from 15 residues. CDR3 coding DNA: TGTGCCAGCTCCTTGGTCCGGGACAGTAGTGAAAAACTGTTTTTT. This encodes CASSLVRDSSEKLFF.

This clone was recorded a few times. The chain couples TRBV2 to TRBJ2-7; 8 nucleotides match TRBD1. Germline V gene lookup returns CDR1 SNHLY and CDR2 FYNNEI. The J segment lost 4 bases and the V segment lost 4 bases, leaving 6 bases of the junction unmatched. The CDR3 spans 14 residues. The CDR3 reads CASSVQDREYEQYF. CDR3 DNA: TGTGCCAGCAGTGTTCAGGACAGGGAGTACGAGCAGTACTTC.

The chain combines TRBV4-2 with TRBJ2-5, with TRBD2 matching 8 bases. CDR1 and CDR2 from the germline V gene are LGHNA and YNFKEQ. J lost 0 bases, V lost 4 bases, and 7 bases had no gene match. The CDR3 has 16 amino acids. Written as DNA, the CDR3 is TGTGCCAGCAGCCTGACGATAGCGGGGAACCAAGAGACCCAGTACTTC. As protein: CASSLTIAGNQETQYF.